This TCR beta chain was found in a study of blood T cell repertoires in COVID-19. This clone was picked up one time. The germline gives CDR1 MDHEN, CDR2 SYDVKM. The CDR3 totals 19 residues. V lost 6 bases, J lost 0 bases, and 13 bases stayed unmatched. The data were produced by immunoSEQ multiplex PCR, yet TCRdb's version contains in-frame clones alone and is incomplete. The repertoire holds 100,000 or so clones, with 87% as singletons. The sequenced sample consisted of peripheral blood. This rearrangement joins TRBV28 to TRBJ1-5; the match to TRBD1 covers 11 bases. This receptor was obtained from a man aged 25-45 years in a cohort sampled during active COVID-19. The CDR3 nucleotides are TGTGCCAGCAGAGGTAGGGGACAGGGGGTATCTTATAGCAATCAGCCCCAGCATTTT. Residues: CASRGRGQGVSYSNQPQHF.